This is a list of T cell receptor beta chains from one sample in a study of blood T cell repertoires in COVID-19. Method: immunoSEQ multiplex PCR; TCRdb's copy keeps in-frame clones and lacks some. The repertoire includes 200,000 or so clones, about 82% of them detected once, and more than 4.5% sits in the top ten. What was sequenced was peripheral blood. These receptors all stem from a woman aged 30 to 39 with acute or convalescent COVID-19. Each CDR3 is given without its conserved first and last residue.

J gene: TRBJ2-4
CDR3 length: 13
V gene: TRBV5-5
CDR3 protein: ASSQTGTAKNIQY

J gene: TRBJ1-4
CDR3 length: 12
V gene: TRBV11-1
CDR3 protein: ASTAGSTNEKLF

J gene: TRBJ2-7
CDR3 length: 13
V gene: TRBV18
CDR3 protein: ASSPFQDSSYEQY

J gene: TRBJ2-7
CDR3 length: 11
V gene: TRBV29-1
CDR3 protein: SVHGGTAYEQY

J gene: TRBJ1-1
CDR3 length: 10
V gene: TRBV19
CDR3 protein: ASSDDFPEAF

J gene: TRBJ1-4
CDR3 length: 14
V gene: TRBV9
CDR3 protein: ASSPRVGSGNEKLF

J gene: TRBJ2-3
CDR3 length: 12
V gene: TRBV7-9
CDR3 protein: ASSSSRGTDTQY

J gene: TRBJ1-2
CDR3 length: 13
V gene: TRBV5-4
CDR3 protein: ASSQWEVRLYGYT

J gene: TRBJ2-1
CDR3 length: 13
V gene: TRBV6-5
CDR3 protein: ASSYGRVSYNEQF

J gene: TRBJ1-1
CDR3 length: 13
V gene: TRBV28
CDR3 protein: ASSPTGVLNTEAF

J gene: TRBJ2-3
CDR3 length: 18
V gene: TRBV4-3
CDR3 protein: ASSPGRVASGRASTDTQY

J gene: TRBJ2-1
CDR3 length: 14
V gene: TRBV5-1
CDR3 protein: ASSRDSRGSYNEQF

J gene: TRBJ2-7
CDR3 length: 12
V gene: TRBV7-2
CDR3 protein: ASSLAGTAYEQY

J gene: TRBJ2-6
CDR3 length: 12
V gene: TRBV19
CDR3 protein: ASGQGAGGNVLT

J gene: TRBJ2-5
CDR3 length: 13
V gene: TRBV7-9
CDR3 protein: ASSLVRGGSETQY

J gene: TRBJ2-1
CDR3 length: 12
V gene: TRBV6-4
CDR3 protein: ASSTSARDNEQF

J gene: TRBJ1-6
CDR3 length: 13
V gene: TRBV28
CDR3 protein: ASSLLGDYNSPLH

J gene: TRBJ2-5
CDR3 length: 12
V gene: TRBV18
CDR3 protein: ASSPSGQGETQY

J gene: TRBJ2-7
CDR3 length: 10
V gene: TRBV6-5
CDR3 protein: ASRGGLYEQY

J gene: TRBJ2-6
CDR3 length: 14
V gene: TRBV11-2
CDR3 protein: ASSSRGQSGANVLT

J gene: TRBJ2-1
CDR3 length: 14
V gene: TRBV4-1
CDR3 protein: ASSQAGLSSYNEQF

J gene: TRBJ1-5
CDR3 length: 13
V gene: TRBV7-2
CDR3 protein: ASSPQGFGNQPQH

J gene: TRBJ1-2
CDR3 length: 14
V gene: TRBV30
CDR3 protein: AWKKTGGALHYGYT

J gene: TRBJ1-2
CDR3 length: 11
V gene: TRBV5-1
CDR3 protein: ASSLDRGYGYT

J gene: TRBJ2-6
CDR3 length: 13
V gene: TRBV6-5
CDR3 protein: ASSPFSARANVLT

J gene: TRBJ2-1
CDR3 length: 13
V gene: TRBV10-3
CDR3 protein: AISRPGGGYNEQF

J gene: TRBJ2-2
CDR3 length: 10
V gene: TRBV19
CDR3 protein: ASIDRFGELF

J gene: TRBJ1-6
CDR3 length: 13
V gene: TRBV7-2
CDR3 protein: ASSLVGGGNSPLH

J gene: TRBJ2-3
CDR3 length: 13
V gene: TRBV7-3
CDR3 protein: ASSLQGGVTDTQY

J gene: TRBJ2-1
CDR3 length: 11
V gene: TRBV7-2
CDR3 protein: ASSPTTPGRQF

J gene: TRBJ1-2
CDR3 length: 11
V gene: TRBV7-6
CDR3 protein: ASSLLGQNGYT

J gene: TRBJ1-6
CDR3 length: 16
V gene: TRBV7-2
CDR3 protein: ASSLVRGLLDMNSPLH

J gene: TRBJ2-1
CDR3 length: 9
V gene: TRBV30
CDR3 protein: AWRQHNEQF

J gene: TRBJ2-7
CDR3 length: 12
V gene: TRBV27
CDR3 protein: ASSLSRLGYEQY

J gene: TRBJ1-1
CDR3 length: 9
V gene: TRBV6-5
CDR3 protein: AGQSGTEAF

J gene: TRBJ1-2
CDR3 length: 13
V gene: TRBV18
CDR3 protein: ASSLPGTGGYGYT

J gene: TRBJ1-5
CDR3 length: 17
V gene: TRBV23-1
CDR3 protein: ASSQSGYWRVAKRQPQH

J gene: TRBJ2-7
CDR3 length: 13
V gene: TRBV5-1
CDR3 protein: ASSPRTGVSYEQY

J gene: TRBJ2-7
CDR3 length: 10
V gene: TRBV6-6
CDR3 protein: ASSYLGDEQY

J gene: TRBJ2-1
CDR3 length: 15
V gene: TRBV24-1
CDR3 protein: ATSDPMAGGPYNEQF

J gene: TRBJ1-2
CDR3 length: 13
V gene: TRBV6-5
CDR3 protein: ASGERTGPNYGYT

J gene: TRBJ1-5
CDR3 length: 15
V gene: TRBV4-1
CDR3 protein: ASSLRDRGPHGQPQH

J gene: TRBJ2-1
CDR3 length: 15
V gene: TRBV10-3
CDR3 protein: AISGWPGQGASNEQF

J gene: TRBJ2-3
CDR3 length: 13
V gene: TRBV20-1
CDR3 protein: SASRDYGRTDTQY

J gene: TRBJ2-2
CDR3 length: 13
V gene: TRBV3-1/TRBV3-2
CDR3 protein: ASTRTLTNTGELF

J gene: TRBJ2-2
CDR3 length: 13
V gene: TRBV19
CDR3 protein: ASSKFPRDSGELF